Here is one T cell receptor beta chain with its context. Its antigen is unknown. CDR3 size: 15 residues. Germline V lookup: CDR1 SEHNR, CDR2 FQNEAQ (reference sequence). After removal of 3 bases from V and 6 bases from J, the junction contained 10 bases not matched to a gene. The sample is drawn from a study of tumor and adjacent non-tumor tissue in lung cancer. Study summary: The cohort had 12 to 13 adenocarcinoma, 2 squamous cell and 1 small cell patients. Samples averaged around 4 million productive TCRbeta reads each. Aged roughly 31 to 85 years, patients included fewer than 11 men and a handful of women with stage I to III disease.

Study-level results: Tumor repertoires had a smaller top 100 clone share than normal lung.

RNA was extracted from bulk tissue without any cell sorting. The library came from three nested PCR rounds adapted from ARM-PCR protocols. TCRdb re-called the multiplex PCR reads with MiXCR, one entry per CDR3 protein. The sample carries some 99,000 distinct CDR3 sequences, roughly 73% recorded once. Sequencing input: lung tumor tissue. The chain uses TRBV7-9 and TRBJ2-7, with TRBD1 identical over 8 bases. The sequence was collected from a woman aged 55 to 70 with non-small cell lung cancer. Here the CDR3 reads CASSFGDRIFGEQYF. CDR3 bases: TGTGCCAGCAGCTTCGGGGACAGGATATTCGGCGAGCAGTACTTC.